This T cell receptor beta chain was sequenced for a study of response to subunit inactivated influenza vaccine. This clonotype was observed a handful of times. Its target is not known. Via MiXCR, TCRdb re-called the RT-PCR reads, giving one row per CDR3 protein. The sample holds over 650,000 distinct CDR3 sequences, less than 20% seen once. Germline CDR1 MNHEY, CDR2 SVGAGI. This CDR3 is built from 17 residues. Trimming removed 2 bases from V and 5 bases from J; junction bases left unmatched: 14. Overall study results and limits: That few new T cells are recruited by each seasonal influenza vaccination was the authors' suggestion.

The sample here was PBMCs from blood, taken less than 6 days after vaccination. This receptor was obtained from a man between 50 and 59 years old who received an inactivated influenza vaccine. V is TRBV6-5 and J is TRBJ2-5; TRBD2 aligns across 7 bases. As DNA, the CDR3 is TGTGCCAGCAGTTACCGCCTGGGCCAGCGGGGAGTGGAGACCCAGTACTTC. Its protein product is CASSYRLGQRGVETQYF.